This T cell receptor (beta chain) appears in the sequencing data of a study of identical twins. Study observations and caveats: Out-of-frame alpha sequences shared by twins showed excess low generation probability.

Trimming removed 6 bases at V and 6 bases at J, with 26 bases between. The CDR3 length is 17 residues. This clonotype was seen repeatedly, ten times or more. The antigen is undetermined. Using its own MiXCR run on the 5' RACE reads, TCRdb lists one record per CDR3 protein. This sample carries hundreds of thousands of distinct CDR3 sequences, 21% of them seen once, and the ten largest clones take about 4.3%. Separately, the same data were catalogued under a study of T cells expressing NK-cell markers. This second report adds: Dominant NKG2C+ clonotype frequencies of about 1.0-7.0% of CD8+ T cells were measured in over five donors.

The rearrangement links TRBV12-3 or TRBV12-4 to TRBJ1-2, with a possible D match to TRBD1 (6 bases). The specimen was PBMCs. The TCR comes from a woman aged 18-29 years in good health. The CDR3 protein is CASSPRNRVIPSDGYTF. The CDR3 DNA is TGTGCCAGCAGCCCGAGAAACAGGGTGATTCCCTCTGATGGCTACACCTTC.